This T cell receptor beta chain was recorded in a study of identifying expanded T cells in peripheral blood. Study-wide results and caveats: Clone count variance between roughly two-week samples rose with total template count. Over two and four weeks, about 15 and 19 clones changed, versus more than 1 between replicates.

Sequencing was performed with immunoSEQ multiplex PCR; in TCRdb, only in-frame clones are kept and a portion is missing. Of about 63,000 clones in the sample, about four fifths were seen once. Healthy donors had no documented immune events, such as infections, while sampled. CDR1 and CDR2 (germline): SGHRS, YFSETQ. The J segment lost 5 bases and the V segment lost 2 bases, leaving 3 bases of the junction unmatched. The CDR3 spans 14 residues. Concerning this clone: The antigen is unknown.

The sequence came from a person aged 18-70 years in good health. Input material: blood. The V and J genes are TRBV5-1 and TRBJ2-5, with 10 bases matching TRBD2. The CDR3 spells CASSFPSGSETQYF. As DNA, the CDR3 is TGCGCCAGCAGCTTTCCTAGCGGGAGTGAGACCCAGTACTTC.